This TCR beta chain was documented in a study of blood T cell repertoires in COVID-19. Across the whole study: Donors in the United States, Italy and Spain gave samples during acute or convalescent COVID-19. The cDNA or gDNA used as material had been derived from T cells, B-cell-depleted T cells, or PBMCs.

Original processing methods: Amplifying reference gene primers gave estimates of nucleated cell counts. Sequenced by immunoSEQ multiplex PCR; TCRdb stores in-frame clones only, minus some. V and J calls and clone size follow that table, whereas D and trimming were derived from the DNA. This table has under 55,000 clones, under 85% appearing once. Sequencing input: peripheral blood. This sequence originates from a human donor in a cohort sampled during active COVID-19.

The CDR3, as DNA: TGCGCCAGCAGCTTGCTGGGGGGGCAGGAGCTGTTTTTT. This sequence encodes CASSLLGGQELFF. The genes are TRBV5-1 and TRBJ2-2, with D perhaps matching TRBD2 (7 bases). The CDR3 extends over 13 amino acids. Between the trimmed V and J ends, which lost 1 base and 10 bases, there was a span of 11 bases. CDR1 and CDR2 (germline): SGHRS, YFSETQ. Complete variable domain (other parts from reference TRBV5-1 and TRBJ2-2): KAGVTQTPRYLIKTRGQQVTLSCSPISGHRSVSWYQQTPGQGLQFLFEYFSETQRNKGNFPGRFSGRQFSNSRSEMNVSTLELGDSALYLCASSLLGGQELFFGEGSRLTVL.